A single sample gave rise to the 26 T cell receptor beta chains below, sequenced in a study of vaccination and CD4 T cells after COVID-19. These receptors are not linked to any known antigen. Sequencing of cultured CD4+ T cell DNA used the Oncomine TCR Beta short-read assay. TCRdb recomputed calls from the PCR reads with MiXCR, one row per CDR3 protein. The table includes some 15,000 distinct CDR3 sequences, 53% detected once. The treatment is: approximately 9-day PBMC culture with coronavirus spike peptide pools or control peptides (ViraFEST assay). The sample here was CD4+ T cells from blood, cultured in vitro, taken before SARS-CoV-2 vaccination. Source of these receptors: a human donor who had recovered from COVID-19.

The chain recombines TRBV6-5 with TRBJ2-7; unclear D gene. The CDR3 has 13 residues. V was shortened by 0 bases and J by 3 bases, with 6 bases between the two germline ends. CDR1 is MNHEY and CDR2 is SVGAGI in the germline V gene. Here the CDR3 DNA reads TGTGCCAGCAGTTACTCGGTGGACTACGAGCAGTACTTC. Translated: CASSYSVDYEQYF.

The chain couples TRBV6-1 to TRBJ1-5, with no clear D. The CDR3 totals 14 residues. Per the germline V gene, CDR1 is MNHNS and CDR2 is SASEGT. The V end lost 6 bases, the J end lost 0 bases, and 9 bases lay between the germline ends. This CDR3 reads CASRAVGSNQPQHF. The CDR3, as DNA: TGTGCCAGCAGGGCAGTTGGTAGCAATCAGCCCCAGCATTTT.

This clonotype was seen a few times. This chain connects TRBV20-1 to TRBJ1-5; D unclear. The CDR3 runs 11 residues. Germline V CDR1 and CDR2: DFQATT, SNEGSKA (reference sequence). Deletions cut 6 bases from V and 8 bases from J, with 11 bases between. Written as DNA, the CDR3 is TGCAGTGCCAGTGGGTGGAAGCCCCAGCATTTT. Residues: CSASGWKPQHF.

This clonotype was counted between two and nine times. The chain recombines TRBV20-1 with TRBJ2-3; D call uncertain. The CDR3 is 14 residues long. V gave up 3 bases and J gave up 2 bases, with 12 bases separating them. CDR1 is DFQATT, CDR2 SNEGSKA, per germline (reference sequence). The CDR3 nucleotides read TGCAGTGCTAGGCTCTCCGGATACACAGATACGCAGTATTTT. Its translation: CSARLSGYTDTQYF.

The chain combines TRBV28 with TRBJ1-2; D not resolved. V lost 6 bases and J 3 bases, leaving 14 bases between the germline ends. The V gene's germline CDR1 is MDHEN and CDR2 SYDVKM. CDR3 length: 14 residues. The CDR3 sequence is CASSQNHGYYGYTF. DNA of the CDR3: TGTGCCAGCAGCCAGAACCACGGATACTATGGCTACACCTTC.

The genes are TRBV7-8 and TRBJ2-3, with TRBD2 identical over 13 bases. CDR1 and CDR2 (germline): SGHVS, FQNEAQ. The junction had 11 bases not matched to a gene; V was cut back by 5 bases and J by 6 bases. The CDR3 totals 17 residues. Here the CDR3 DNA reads TGTGCCAGCAGCCGACTAGCGGGGGGCCGACGACAGGATACGCAGTATTTT. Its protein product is CASSRLAGGRRQDTQYF.

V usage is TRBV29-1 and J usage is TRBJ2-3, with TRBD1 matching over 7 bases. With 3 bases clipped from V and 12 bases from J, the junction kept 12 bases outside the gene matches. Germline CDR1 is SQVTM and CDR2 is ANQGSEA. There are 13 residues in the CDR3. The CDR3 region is CSVELPWDSSQYF. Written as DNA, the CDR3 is TGCAGCGTTGAGTTACCCTGGGACAGTTCACAGTATTTT.

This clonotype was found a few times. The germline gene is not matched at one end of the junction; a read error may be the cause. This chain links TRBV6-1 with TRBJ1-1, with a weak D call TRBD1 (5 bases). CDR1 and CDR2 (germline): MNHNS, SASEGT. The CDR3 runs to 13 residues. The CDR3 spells CASSPNQLDKRIF. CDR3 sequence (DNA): TGTGCCAGCAGTCCGAACCAGTTGGACAAGAGGATCTTT.

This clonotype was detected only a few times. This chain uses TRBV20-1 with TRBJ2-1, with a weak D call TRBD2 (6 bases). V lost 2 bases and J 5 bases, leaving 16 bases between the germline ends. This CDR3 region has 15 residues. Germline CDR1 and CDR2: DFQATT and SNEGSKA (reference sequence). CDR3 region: CSARFRLVADNEQFF. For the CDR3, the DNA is TGCAGTGCTAGATTCCGACTAGTGGCGGACAATGAGCAGTTCTTC.

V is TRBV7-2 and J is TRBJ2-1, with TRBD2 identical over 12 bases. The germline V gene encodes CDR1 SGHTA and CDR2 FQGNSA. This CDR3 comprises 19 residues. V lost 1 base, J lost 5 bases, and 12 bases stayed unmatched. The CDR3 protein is CASSLVATSGSINNNEQFF. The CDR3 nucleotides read TGTGCCAGCAGCTTAGTGGCGACTAGCGGGAGCATAAATAACAATGAGCAGTTCTTC. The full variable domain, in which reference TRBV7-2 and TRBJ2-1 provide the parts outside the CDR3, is GAGVSQSPSNKVTEKGKDVELRCDPISGHTALYWYRQSLGQGLEFLIYFQGNSAPDKSGLPSDRFSAERTGGSVSTLTIQRTQQEDSAVYLCASSLVATSGSINNNEQFFGPGTRLTVL.

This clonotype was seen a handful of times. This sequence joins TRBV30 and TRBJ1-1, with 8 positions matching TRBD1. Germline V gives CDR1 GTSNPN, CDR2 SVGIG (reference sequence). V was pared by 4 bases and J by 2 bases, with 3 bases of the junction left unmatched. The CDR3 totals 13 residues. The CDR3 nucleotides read TGTGCCTGGACCGGGACAGGAAACACTGAAGCTTTCTTT. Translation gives CAWTGTGNTEAFF.

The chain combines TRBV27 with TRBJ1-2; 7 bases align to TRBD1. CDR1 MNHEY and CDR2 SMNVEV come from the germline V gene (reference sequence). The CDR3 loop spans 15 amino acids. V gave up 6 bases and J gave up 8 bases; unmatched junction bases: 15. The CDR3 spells CASSRTGQTGRGYTF. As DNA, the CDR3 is TGTGCCAGCAGCCGGACAGGACAAACTGGTCGGGGCTACACCTTC.

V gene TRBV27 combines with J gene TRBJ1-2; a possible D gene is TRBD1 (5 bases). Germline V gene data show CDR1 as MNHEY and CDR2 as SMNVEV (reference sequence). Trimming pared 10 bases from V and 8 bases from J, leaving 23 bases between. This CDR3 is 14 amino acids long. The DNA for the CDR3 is TGTGCCACCTCTCCGGGGGGGATTCGGGGCGGCTACACCTTC. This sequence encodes CATSPGGIRGGYTF.

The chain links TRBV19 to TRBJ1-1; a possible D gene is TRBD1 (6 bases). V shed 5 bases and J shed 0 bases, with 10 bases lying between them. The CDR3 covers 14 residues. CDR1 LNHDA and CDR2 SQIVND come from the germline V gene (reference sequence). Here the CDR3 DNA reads TGTGCCAGTAGTCACAGGGTTTTGAACACTGAAGCTTTCTTT. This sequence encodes CASSHRVLNTEAFF. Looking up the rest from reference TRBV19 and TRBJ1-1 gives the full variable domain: DGGITQSPKYLFRKEGQNVTLSCEQNLNHDAMYWYRQDPGQGLRLIYYSQIVNDFQKGDIAEGYSVSREKKESFPLTVTSAQKNPTAFYLCASSHRVLNTEAFFGQGTRLTVV.

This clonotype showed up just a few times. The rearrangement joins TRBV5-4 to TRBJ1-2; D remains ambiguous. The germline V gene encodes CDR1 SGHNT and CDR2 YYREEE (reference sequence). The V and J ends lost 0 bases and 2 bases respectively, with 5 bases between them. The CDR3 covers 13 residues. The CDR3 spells CASSLDRNYGYTF. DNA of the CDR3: TGTGCCAGCAGCTTGGACAGAAACTATGGCTACACCTTC.

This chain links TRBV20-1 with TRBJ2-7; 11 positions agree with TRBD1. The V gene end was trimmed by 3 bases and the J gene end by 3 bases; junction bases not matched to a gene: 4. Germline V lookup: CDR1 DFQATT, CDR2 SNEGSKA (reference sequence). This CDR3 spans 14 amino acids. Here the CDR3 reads CSARPGQGGYEQYF. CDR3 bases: TGCAGTGCTAGGCCGGGACAGGGGGGCTACGAGCAGTACTTC.

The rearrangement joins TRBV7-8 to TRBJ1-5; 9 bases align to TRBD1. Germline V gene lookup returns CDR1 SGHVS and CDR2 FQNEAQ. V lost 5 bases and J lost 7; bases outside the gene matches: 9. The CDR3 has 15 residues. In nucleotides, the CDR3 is TGTGCCAGCAGCGTAAGAACAGGGGGCGGGCAGCCCCAGCATTTT. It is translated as CASSVRTGGGQPQHF.

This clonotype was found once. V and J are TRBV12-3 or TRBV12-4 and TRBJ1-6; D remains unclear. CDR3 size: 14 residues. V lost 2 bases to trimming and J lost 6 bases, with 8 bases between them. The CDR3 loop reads CASSLRQSNSPLHF. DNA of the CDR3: TGTGCCAGCAGTTTAAGGCAGAGTAATTCACCCCTCCACTTT.

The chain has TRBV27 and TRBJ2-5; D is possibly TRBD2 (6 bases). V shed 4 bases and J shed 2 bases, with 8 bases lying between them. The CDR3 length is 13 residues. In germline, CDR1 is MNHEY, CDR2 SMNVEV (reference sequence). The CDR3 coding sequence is TGTGCCAGCAGTTCCGGGAGACAAGAGACCCAGTACTTC. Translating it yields CASSSGRQETQYF.

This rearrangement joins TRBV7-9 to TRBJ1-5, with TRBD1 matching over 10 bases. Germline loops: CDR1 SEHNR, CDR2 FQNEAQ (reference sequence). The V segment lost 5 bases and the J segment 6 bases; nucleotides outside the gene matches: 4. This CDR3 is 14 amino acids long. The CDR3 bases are TGTGCCAGCAGCATCGGACAGGGGGGTCAGCCCCAGCATTTT. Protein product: CASSIGQGGQPQHF.

The CDR3 here is CASSFTGGRGEQFF. CDR3 nucleotide sequence: TGTGCCAGCAGCTTTACAGGGGGACGAGGTGAGCAGTTCTTC. The chain joins TRBV7-8 to TRBJ2-1; 8 bases match TRBD1. Germline CDR1 reads SGHVS; CDR2 reads FQNEAQ. This CDR3 is 14 amino acids long. The V gene end was trimmed by 3 bases and the J gene end by 9 bases; junction bases not matched to a gene: 7.

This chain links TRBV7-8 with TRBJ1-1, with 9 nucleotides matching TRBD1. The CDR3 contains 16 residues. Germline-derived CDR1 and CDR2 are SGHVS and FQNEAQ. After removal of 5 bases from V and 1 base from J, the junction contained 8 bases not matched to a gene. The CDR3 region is CASSPRDRVWNTEAFF. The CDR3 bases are TGTGCCAGCAGCCCACGGGACAGGGTTTGGAACACTGAAGCTTTCTTT.

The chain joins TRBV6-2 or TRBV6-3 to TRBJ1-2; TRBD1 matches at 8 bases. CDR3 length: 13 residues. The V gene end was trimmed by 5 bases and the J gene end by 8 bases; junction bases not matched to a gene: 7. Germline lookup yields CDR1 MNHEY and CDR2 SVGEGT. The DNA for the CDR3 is TGTGCCAGCAGTCTCGGACAGGGACTGGGCTACACCTTC. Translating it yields CASSLGQGLGYTF.

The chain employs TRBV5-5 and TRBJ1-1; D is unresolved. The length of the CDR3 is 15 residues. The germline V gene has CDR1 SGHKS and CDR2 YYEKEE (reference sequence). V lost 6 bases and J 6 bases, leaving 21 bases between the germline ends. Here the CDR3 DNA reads TGTGCCAGCATAGGACCGGTCCTGGGGAGTTCTGAAGCTTTCTTT. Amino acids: CASIGPVLGSSEAFF. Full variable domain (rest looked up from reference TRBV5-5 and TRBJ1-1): DAGVTQSPTHLIKTRGQQVTLRCSPISGHKSVSWYQQVLGQGPQFIFQYYEKEERGRGNFPDRFSARQFPNYSSELNVNALLLGDSALYLCASIGPVLGSSEAFFGQGTRLTVV.

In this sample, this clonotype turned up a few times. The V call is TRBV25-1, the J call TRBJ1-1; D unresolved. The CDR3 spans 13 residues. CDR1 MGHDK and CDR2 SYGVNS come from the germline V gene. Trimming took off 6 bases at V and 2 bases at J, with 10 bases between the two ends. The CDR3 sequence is CASSDIRNTEAFF. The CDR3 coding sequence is TGTGCCAGCAGCGATATCAGAAACACTGAAGCTTTCTTT. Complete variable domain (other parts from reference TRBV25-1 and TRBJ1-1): EADIYQTPRYLVIGTGKKITLECSQTMGHDKMYWYQQDPGMELHLIHYSYGVNSTEKGDLSSESTVSRIRTEHFPLTLESARPSHTSQYLCASSDIRNTEAFFGQGTRLTVV.

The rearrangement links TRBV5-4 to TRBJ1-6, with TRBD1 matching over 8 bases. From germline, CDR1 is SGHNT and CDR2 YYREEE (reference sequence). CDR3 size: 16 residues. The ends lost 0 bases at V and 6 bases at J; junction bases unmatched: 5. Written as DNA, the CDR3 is TGTGCCAGCAGCTTGGGACAGGGGACCCCTAATTCACCCCTCCACTTT. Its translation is CASSLGQGTPNSPLHF.